The 32 T cell receptor beta chains below come from one sample, sequenced in a study of post-analysis software for immune sequencing data. Broader study findings: In patients, about 5 TRBV segments were more frequent than in controls, with TRBV5-6, TRBV5-1 and TRBV20-1 among them.

No antigen has been assigned to these receptors. The TCR beta cDNA libraries carried unique molecular identifiers. MiXCR, applied by TCRdb to the PCR reads, yields one record per CDR3 protein. This sample has roughly 800,000 distinct CDR3 sequences, with roughly 50% found just once. The source material was blood. These receptors all come from a girl between 5 and 17 years old with multiple sclerosis.

V usage is TRBV20-1 and J usage is TRBJ1-2; 7 bases agree with TRBD1. The V and J ends lost 3 bases and 4 bases, in that order; junction bases with no gene match: 14. The CDR3 spans 16 residues. Germline V gene lookup returns CDR1 DFQATT and CDR2 SNEGSKA (reference sequence). The CDR3 region is CSARTLNRDSPYGYTF. The CDR3 DNA is TGCAGTGCTAGGACACTGAACCGGGACAGCCCCTATGGCTACACCTTC.

The chain joins TRBV20-1 to TRBJ1-5; TRBD1 aligns across 7 bases. The CDR3 has 14 residues. After removal of 2 bases from V and 1 base from J, the junction contained 2 bases not matched to a gene. CDR1 DFQATT and CDR2 SNEGSKA come from the germline V gene (reference sequence). The CDR3: CSARLQGSNQPQHF. DNA for the CDR3: TGCAGTGCTAGATTACAGGGGAGCAATCAGCCCCAGCATTTT.

The rearrangement links TRBV27 to TRBJ1-2; tentative D call: TRBD1 (5 bases). The V and J ends lost 0 bases and 7 bases respectively, with 12 bases between them. The CDR3 length is 14 residues. Germline lookup yields CDR1 MNHEY and CDR2 SMNVEV (reference sequence). CDR3 protein: CASSLSGDLGGYTF. CDR3 bases: TGTGCCAGCAGTTTATCGGGGGATTTGGGTGGCTACACCTTC.

The chain uses TRBV5-1 and TRBJ2-7, with D possibly being TRBD1 (6 bases). Judging by the DNA end, TRBJ2-5 fits better; the J call may be wrong. The CDR3 covers 16 residues. Per germline, CDR1 SGHRS and CDR2 YFSETQ. The CDR3 spells CASSPRTEYTGETQYF. CDR3 DNA: TGCGCCAGCAGCCCTCGGACAGAATATACTGGGGAGACCCAGTACTTC.

The table lists this clonotype with a few counts. V gene TRBV20-1 combines with J gene TRBJ2-3, with 9 bases aligning to TRBD2. The CDR3 is 15 residues long. The V gene end was trimmed by 2 bases and the J gene end by 4 bases; junction bases not matched to a gene: 7. Per the germline V gene, CDR1 is DFQATT and CDR2 is SNEGSKA (reference sequence). CDR3 loop: CSARPSTSGPDTQYF. The CDR3 nucleotides read TGCAGTGCTAGACCCTCGACTAGCGGTCCAGATACGCAGTATTTT.

V usage is TRBV7-6 and J usage is TRBJ2-7, with 10 bases fitting TRBD1. V was pared by 1 base and J by 3 bases, with 3 bases of the junction left unmatched. The CDR3 extends over 15 amino acids. The V gene's germline CDR1 is SGHVS and CDR2 FNYEAQ. CDR3 in amino acids: CASSLEGQGLYEQYF. Here the CDR3 DNA reads TGTGCCAGCAGCTTAGAGGGACAGGGGCTCTACGAGCAGTACTTC.

V is TRBV29-1 and J is TRBJ1-2, with a weak D call TRBD1 (5 bases). Germline loops: CDR1 SQVTM, CDR2 ANQGSEA. The V and J ends lost 4 bases and 4 bases respectively, with 19 bases between them. There are 15 residues in the CDR3. CDR3 in amino acids: CSVVGTATLPYGYTF. DNA of the CDR3: TGCAGCGTTGTCGGGACGGCTACTCTCCCCTATGGCTACACCTTC.

This clonotype has a handful of counts. The rearrangement joins TRBV20-1 to TRBJ2-5; D is undetermined. The CDR3 has 12 residues. CDR1 and CDR2 from the germline V gene are DFQATT and SNEGSKA (reference sequence). V shed 1 base and J shed 5 bases, with 8 bases lying between them. CDR3 sequence (DNA): TGCAGTGCTAGAGCACAAGGGGAGACCCAGTACTTC. Translation: CSARAQGETQYF.

The J gene is TRBJ1-6, the V gene TRBV6-5, with TRBD1 matching over 8 bases. CDR3 size: 15 residues. CDR1 and CDR2 (germline): MNHEY, SVGAGI. V lost 5 bases to trimming and J lost 10 bases; unmatched junction nucleotides: 10. Here the CDR3 DNA reads TGTGCCAGCAGTAGATCGGACAGGGCAGGGTCACCCCTCCACTTT. Translation: CASSRSDRAGSPLHF.

The chain uses TRBV2 and TRBJ2-1, with 9 bases aligning to TRBD2. After removal of 7 bases from V and 5 bases from J, the junction contained 6 bases not matched to a gene. The CDR3 sequence is 14 residues long. Germline values: CDR1 SNHLY, CDR2 FYNNEI. CDR3 residues: CASMATSGHNEQFF. In nucleotides, the CDR3 is TGTGCCAGCATGGCGACTAGCGGTCACAATGAGCAGTTCTTC.

This chain links TRBV12-3 or TRBV12-4 with TRBJ1-2, with TRBD1 matching 8 bases. The CDR3 spans 15 residues. V shed 3 bases, J shed 8 bases, and the junction held 11 bases outside the gene matches. The CDR3 region has the DNA TGTGCCAGCAGTTTGGGGGCCAGGGGGCGGGGCGGCTACACCTTC. This gives the protein CASSLGARGRGGYTF.

CDR3: CSASRTDTQYF. The CDR3 DNA is TGCAGTGCTAGTCGGACAGATACGCAGTATTTT. This chain joins TRBV20-1 and TRBJ2-3, with no clear D. Trimming took 3 bases from V and 3 from J, leaving 4 bases between them. The CDR3 extends over 11 amino acids. CDR1 is DFQATT, CDR2 SNEGSKA, per germline (reference sequence).

The chain is built from TRBV10-3 and TRBJ2-4; possibly TRBD1 or TRBD2 for D (5 bases each). CDR1 and CDR2 from the germline V gene are ENHRY and SYGVKD. The V and J ends lost 2 bases and 13 bases respectively, with 12 bases between them. The CDR3 sequence is 12 residues long. The CDR3 bases are TGTGCCATCAGTGAGCCGGAAGGGGAGCAGTACTTC. Its translation: CAISEPEGEQYF.

V is TRBV7-8 and J is TRBJ1-1; no firm D call. Germline V gives CDR1 SGHVS, CDR2 FQNEAQ. CDR3 length: 12 residues. V lost 2 bases to trimming and J lost 4 bases, with 5 bases between them. The CDR3 here is CASSLHSTEAFF. The DNA of the CDR3 is TGTGCCAGCAGCTTACACAGCACTGAAGCTTTCTTT. Full variable domain (outside the CDR3, taken from reference TRBV7-8 and TRBJ1-1): GAGVSQSPRYKVAKRGQDVALRCDPISGHVSLFWYQQALGQGPEFLTYFQNEAQLDKSGLPSDRFFAERPEGSVSTLKIQRTQQEDSAVYLCASSLHSTEAFFGQGTRLTVV.

This clonotype was picked up a small number of times. This chain joins TRBV12-3 or TRBV12-4 and TRBJ1-1, with D maybe TRBD1 (5 bases). The CDR3 loop spans 16 amino acids. V gave up 0 bases and J gave up 5 bases, with 16 bases separating them. DNA for the CDR3: TGTGCCAGCAGTTTAGCGGGAGGCGGTTGGGGGACTGAAGCTTTCTTT. Its protein is CASSLAGGGWGTEAFF.

For this clonotype: Relative to the germline gene, one junction end is altered; a read error may explain this. The gene calls are TRBV7-9 and TRBJ1-5; D possibly corresponds to TRBD1 (6 bases). The CDR3 runs 15 residues. Looked up from germline, CDR1 is SEHNR and CDR2 is FQNEAQ (reference sequence). CDR3 sequence (DNA): TGTGCCAGCAGCTTGGGGACAAGTAGCAATCAGCCCCACCATTTT. Translating it yields CASSLGTSSNQPHHF.

This clonotype was counted only a few times. V and J are TRBV11-2 and TRBJ1-1, with 11 bases aligning to TRBD1. J gave up 4 bases and V 5 bases, and 12 bases lay outside the gene matches. Germline assignment: CDR1 SGHAT and CDR2 FQNNGV. The CDR3 extends over 17 amino acids. The CDR3 nucleotides read TGTGCCAGCAGCCTCCACCCTGGGGGACAGGGGGGCACTGAAGCTTTCTTT. Translated: CASSLHPGGQGGTEAFF.

V gene TRBV12-3 or TRBV12-4 combines with J gene TRBJ1-5; D is possibly TRBD1 (6 bases). Trimming removed 7 bases from V and 2 bases from J, with 12 bases in between. The CDR3 is 14 residues long. Here the CDR3 DNA reads TGTGCCAGCATGATGACAGGTGGCAATCAGCCCCAGCATTTT. Residues: CASMMTGGNQPQHF.

The chain uses TRBV25-1 and TRBJ1-2, with D hard to call. With 3 bases removed from V and 11 bases from J, the gap between germline ends came to 16 bases. The CDR3 is made up of 13 amino acids. Germline V CDR1 and CDR2: MGHDK, SYGVNS. The CDR3 protein is CASSDGHSSGYTF. DNA of the CDR3: TGTGCCAGCAGTGACGGGCACTCCTCCGGGTACACCTTC.

The V and J genes are TRBV20-1 and TRBJ1-2; perhaps TRBD1 as D (6 bases). The CDR3 length is 14 residues. V lost 2 bases and J 8 bases, leaving 18 bases between the germline ends. The germline gives CDR1 DFQATT, CDR2 SNEGSKA (reference sequence). The CDR3 loop is CSARTLQGQLGYTF. DNA of the CDR3: TGCAGTGCTAGAACCCTACAGGGTCAGCTGGGCTACACCTTC.

This clonotype was picked up a small number of times. CDR3 sequence (DNA): TGCGCCAGCAGCTTGTCAGGGAAGGACACTGAAGCTTTCTTT. Its protein product is CASSLSGKDTEAFF. The chain combines TRBV5-1 with TRBJ1-1; D is possibly TRBD1 (5 bases). V was clipped by 1 base and J by 3 bases, with 10 bases between them. The CDR3 has 14 amino acids. Germline values: CDR1 SGHRS, CDR2 YFSETQ.

This clonotype has more than one count but fewer than ten. The rearrangement joins TRBV20-1 to TRBJ2-5, with TRBD2 identical over 7 bases. With 6 bases clipped from V and 5 bases from J, the junction kept 12 bases outside the gene matches. The CDR3 totals 14 residues. From germline, CDR1 is DFQATT and CDR2 SNEGSKA (reference sequence). CDR3 sequence reads: CSALGAGAWETQYF. In DNA, the CDR3 is TGCAGTGCCCTCGGCGCGGGAGCCTGGGAGACCCAGTACTTC.

Only a few counts were recorded for this clonotype. The chain uses TRBV20-1 and TRBJ1-2; no firm D call. CDR3 length equals 11 residues. Trimming stripped 3 bases from V and 12 bases from J, with 14 bases between. Germline-derived CDR1 and CDR2 are DFQATT and SNEGSKA (reference sequence). The CDR3 reads CSARASGRDTF. In nucleotides, the CDR3 is TGCAGTGCTAGGGCTAGCGGTAGGGACACCTTC.

The chain combines TRBV29-1 with TRBJ2-5; D ambiguous. The CDR3 totals 12 residues. The V end lost 7 bases, the J end lost 3 bases, and 12 bases lay between the germline ends. Per germline, CDR1 SQVTM and CDR2 ANQGSEA. CDR3: CSAHTTKETQYF. The CDR3 DNA reads as TGCAGCGCCCACACTACCAAAGAGACCCAGTACTTC. Full variable domain (rest looked up from reference TRBV29-1 and TRBJ2-5): SAVISQKPSRDICQRGTSLTIQCQVDSQVTMMFWYRQQPGQSLTLIATANQGSEATYESGFVIDKFPISRPNLTFSTLTVSNMSPEDSSIYLCSAHTTKETQYFGPGTRLLVL.

This clonotype came up a few times. DNA for the CDR3: TGCAGCGTTCAGCGGGGGACTAGCACAGATACGCAGTATTTT. Its protein product is CSVQRGTSTDTQYF. V usage is TRBV29-1 and J usage is TRBJ2-3, with 8 bases aligning to TRBD2. Germline V gene sequence: CDR1 SQVTM, CDR2 ANQGSEA. V trimming: 5 bases; J trimming: 0 bases; junction bases outside the gene matches: 4. The CDR3 spans 14 residues.

In its sample, this clonotype was seen a few times. V is TRBV29-1 and J is TRBJ1-1; TRBD1 matches at 8 bases. The germline V gene encodes CDR1 SQVTM and CDR2 ANQGSEA. V was pared by 5 bases and J by 6 bases, with 2 bases of the junction left unmatched. The CDR3 loop spans 11 amino acids. The CDR3 DNA sequence: TGCAGCGTTACCAGGGGGCCTGAAGCTTTCTTT. It translates to CSVTRGPEAFF.

V and J are TRBV3-1 and TRBJ2-1; 10 bases match TRBD2. The CDR3 has 18 amino acids. CDR1 and CDR2 (germline): LGHDT, YNNKEL (reference sequence). Germline trimming cut 0 bases from V and 5 bases from J; bases unmatched to any gene: 10. The CDR3 coding sequence is TGTGCCAGCAGCCAAGAGGGATCCCTAGCGGGAGTAGACAATGAGCAGTTCTTC. Protein sequence: CASSQEGSLAGVDNEQFF.

This clonotype was counted only a few times. The chain combines TRBV21-1 with TRBJ2-7; the table names TRBD2, a call not compared with the DNA. TRBV21-1 is a known pseudogene. The CDR3 runs 16 residues. DNA for the CDR3: TGTGCCAGCAGCACGCGCGGGGGGGTGGCCGACTACGAGCAGTACTTC. Protein: CASSTRGGVADYEQYF.

This chain joins TRBV20-1 and TRBJ1-2, with D perhaps matching TRBD1 (6 bases). Trimming cost V 0 bases and J 9 bases, with 26 bases left between them. CDR3 length: 17 amino acids. Germline CDR1 and CDR2: DFQATT and SNEGSKA (reference sequence). This chain's CDR3 is CSARDTRSWDIEGRYTF. CDR3 in DNA: TGCAGTGCTAGAGATACGCGCTCCTGGGACATTGAGGGCCGCTACACCTTC.

This clonotype has only a few counts. V gene TRBV7-2 combines with J gene TRBJ2-5, with 9 positions matching TRBD1. The junction had 8 bases not matched to a gene; V was cut back by 5 bases and J by 4 bases. CDR3 length: 15 residues. Germline values: CDR1 SGHTA, CDR2 FQGNSA. This CDR3 reads CASSDPGQGGETQYF. CDR3 DNA sequence: TGTGCCAGCAGCGATCCGGGACAGGGAGGAGAGACCCAGTACTTC.

V and J are TRBV11-2 and TRBJ2-5; D possibly uses TRBD1 or TRBD2 (7 bases each). The J call may be wrong; the DNA end is better matched by TRBJ2-7. Per germline, CDR1 SGHAT and CDR2 FQNNGV. This CDR3 has 20 residues. CDR3 loop: CASSLGGTAGSGEPSYEQYF. The CDR3 DNA follows: TGTGCCAGCAGCTTGGGAGGGACAGCCGGATCGGGGGAGCCCTCATACGAGCAGTACTTC.

In its sample, this clonotype was seen a few times. The junction does not match germline at one end; this may be a read error. The chain joins TRBV20-1 to TRBJ2-7, with D perhaps matching TRBD1 or TRBD2 (6 bases each). Germline V gene data show CDR1 as DFQATT and CDR2 as SNEGSKA (reference sequence). The CDR3 sequence is 16 residues long. CDR3 DNA: TGCAGCGCTAGAGATCCGGGAGAGGGGGTATCCTACGAGCAGTACTTC. Amino acid sequence: CSARDPGEGVSYEQYF.